A selection of T cell receptor beta chains follows, all from one sample in a study of identical twins. TCRdb reanalysed the 5' RACE reads using MiXCR and keeps one entry per CDR3 protein. In the table there are roughly 690,000 distinct CDR3 sequences, less than 7% of which are singletons. The sample consisted of naive T cells sorted from blood. The receptor set was obtained from a man between 18 and 29 years old in good health. Both conserved end residues are part of each CDR3. Fields, in order: V gene, CDR3 protein.

TRBV11-2	CASRQDRVDYEQYF
TRBV18	CASSPQVGETQYF
TRBV28	CASSLPRWRGSLGEQFF
TRBV5-1	CASSLGSRREGYNEQFF
TRBV27	CASSFITAGGPGDTQYF
TRBV14	CASSRIEAGGEQFF
TRBV7-9	CASITGTGFSWVFF
TRBV5-1	CASSLGTSGRNLYNEQFF
TRBV12-3/TRBV12-4	CASSQRQGMNTGELFF
TRBV5-1	CASTWRPTGGLGTEAFF
TRBV12-3/TRBV12-4	CASRLGGWRSPDTQYF
TRBV20-1	CSARDNGGQGARGRFF
TRBV12-3/TRBV12-4	CASSPGQPGANYGYTF
TRBV30	CAWSDGTGGMYEQYF
TRBV7-9	CASSLVAVENEQYF
TRBV12-3/TRBV12-4	CASGEGSNQPQHF
TRBV7-6	CASSLVGTYPHEKLFF
TRBV20-1	CSASLGQTQYF
TRBV10-3	CAISDSRASSYEQYF
TRBV5-1	CASSLTGSTGEDTQYF
TRBV7-2	CASSQQGSNTEAFF
TRBV4-2	CASSQDLPTSGNFYEQYF
TRBV24-1	CATSDPDIGVSNEQFF
TRBV12-3/TRBV12-4	CASSLLAGGPFYNEQFF
TRBV7-9	CASSPLAWTLTGELFF
TRBV5-1	CASRTSGSSYNEQFF
TRBV6-5	CASSYSNPDTQYF
TRBV30	CAWSPLVVGELFF
TRBV12-3/TRBV12-4	CASSLVGGRGTEAFF
TRBV6-1	CASKNRGLQETQYF
TRBV20-1	CSAPPMDRGTEAFF
TRBV6-1	CASREDRPNNEQFF
TRBV20-1	CSARLAELYEQYF
TRBV30	CALIAGSSYNEQFF
TRBV10-3	CAISWTSGDYEQYF
TRBV6-2/TRBV6-3	CATRRVSGNTIYF
TRBV20-1	CSARPGQGRTDTQYF
TRBV5-1	CASSLGGPAGRSFYNEQFF
TRBV9	CASSVRLWGENEQFF
TRBV4-2	CASSQVSISGANVLTF
TRBV24-1	CATSGTMSSYNEQFF
TRBV5-1	CASTSGPGVVITNTGELFF
TRBV7-9	CASSLGESPQFF
TRBV12-3/TRBV12-4	CASSPGLAGGPRVALFF
TRBV5-1	CASSVMTDRADTQYF
TRBV20-1	CSASRRQNPNEKLFF
TRBV11-2	CASSLDARGLFF
TRBV5-1	CASSLSGQAYEQYF
TRBV11-2	CASSPSRSRGQDTQYF
TRBV7-9	CASSLAGGPRTEQFF
TRBV20-1	CSARGSGSTDTQYF
TRBV2	CASRRRLAGGTDTQYF
TRBV12-3/TRBV12-4	CASSPGRRLTYEQYF
TRBV5-1	CASSFRDKSSYEQYF
TRBV7-2	CASSLMGQDTDTQYF